These T cell receptor beta chains were read from a single sample in a study of blood T cell repertoires in COVID-19. The table came from immunoSEQ multiplex PCR; TCRdb's copy has only in-frame clones and leaves some out. The sample yields some 99,000 clones, 86% seen once. Input material: peripheral blood. These receptors all stem from a woman in her fifties or sixties in a cohort sampled during active or convalescent COVID-19. The CDR3 runs from the conserved cysteine through the conserved F or W.

CDR3aa	v_gene	j_gene
CASSGLRSNTEAFF	TRBV2	TRBJ1-1
CASSLKQGVEFDGYTF	TRBV7-9	TRBJ1-2
CASRGDSGGGELFF	TRBV10-1	TRBJ2-2
CASSHPSTSPWDIEAFF	TRBV3-1/TRBV3-2	TRBJ1-1
CASSPPGQYGYTF	TRBV18	TRBJ1-2
CASSRDFNANYEQYF	TRBV18	TRBJ2-7
CASGISMGRSYGYTF	TRBV9	TRBJ1-2
CASSSPGGGNEQFF	TRBV5-1	TRBJ2-1
CASREGYNSPLHF	TRBV11-2	TRBJ1-6
CATSRHAGQGGEKLFF	TRBV15	TRBJ1-4
CASSGTGFSYEQYF	TRBV11-2	TRBJ2-7
CASSEGEGSYNEQFF	TRBV9	TRBJ2-1
CASRPGQGANEKLFF	TRBV21-1	TRBJ1-4
CAWAGGDGATGYTF	TRBV30	TRBJ1-2
CASSPGRGGLQWEQFF	TRBV5-1	TRBJ2-1
CASSRQGQGASEQYF	TRBV5-1	TRBJ2-7
CASSLGMAGGQLNTQYF	TRBV11-2	TRBJ2-3
CASSPDGRPGELFF	TRBV5-1	TRBJ2-2
CASSRGQAKETQYF	TRBV5-6	TRBJ2-5
CASSQEPPGNYGYTF	TRBV4-1	TRBJ1-2
CASGRLTGSPGNTIYF	TRBV2	TRBJ1-3
CSVGTVNYGYTF	TRBV29-1	TRBJ1-2
CASTASGITDTQYF	TRBV19	TRBJ2-3
CATSTAAGGFGYTF	TRBV15	TRBJ1-2
CASRLAVFKGDYGYTF	TRBV12-2	TRBJ1-2
CASSPSGTLASEQYF	TRBV27	TRBJ2-7
CASSQRARTGKTEAFF	TRBV4-2	TRBJ1-1
CASSPDTANEKLFF	TRBV2	TRBJ1-4
CASSFTGGDEQYF	TRBV5-5	TRBJ2-7
CASSPLAASYEQYF	TRBV18	TRBJ2-7
CASEDRGRTEAFF	TRBV28	TRBJ1-1
CASRRTGDGESPLHF	TRBV19	TRBJ1-6
CASSAGTEAYGYTF	TRBV5-1	TRBJ1-2
CASSLSPGGYYEQYF	TRBV5-6	TRBJ2-7
CASSTDRAGEQPQHF	TRBV19	TRBJ1-5
CASTATGDTEAFF	TRBV10-1	TRBJ1-1
CASSRQGLAGETQYF	TRBV5-1	TRBJ2-5
CASSRREPLNTEAFF	TRBV11-2	TRBJ1-1
CASSSLGLAETSETQYF	TRBV27	TRBJ2-5
CASSLGGLNNSPLHF	TRBV5-6	TRBJ1-6
CASSLGAGGSYEQYF	TRBV7-6	TRBJ2-7
CASSLDRWNNEQFF	TRBV5-4	TRBJ2-1
CASSLLQGTQYF	TRBV7-8	TRBJ2-5
CASSVPGTGAVYGYTF	TRBV28	TRBJ1-2
CASSPLFGDRKNYGYTF	TRBV28	TRBJ1-2
CASSSQGADGELFF	TRBV11-3	TRBJ2-2
CASSLETPSGAFF	TRBV12-3/TRBV12-4	TRBJ1-1
CASSQMGQGTFEEQFF	TRBV5-1	TRBJ2-1
CASSSSVSYNEQFF	TRBV7-9	TRBJ2-1
CASSRPEGAGGYTF	TRBV4-2	TRBJ1-2
CASSLAGRLYERPQHF	TRBV7-9	TRBJ1-5
CASRGTGGQPQHF	TRBV27	TRBJ1-5
CASRLGRTSYLGGYEQFF	TRBV2	TRBJ2-1
CASSLGQYQETQYF	TRBV7-6	TRBJ2-5
CASPHWDRGYSYEQYF	TRBV21-1	TRBJ2-7